This T cell receptor (beta chain) was captured by sequencing in a study of CD4 T cells in relation to SARS-CoV-2 and coronaviruses. General study results and limits: Pre-pandemic and post-infection samples never came from the same donor. Compared with monoreactive clones, crossreactive clones showed significantly weaker SARS-CoV-2 expansion.

Remarks on this clone: Its antigen is unidentified.

CD4+ T cells from unexposed donors were obtained before the COVID-19 pandemic (2011-2018). Sequencing was performed with immunoSEQ multiplex PCR; in TCRdb, only in-frame clones are kept and a portion is missing. The table records roughly 63,000 clones, 94% of them present only once. Germline lookup yields CDR1 SGHRS and CDR2 YFSETQ. V was pared by 4 bases and J by 2 bases, with 15 bases between. The CDR3 extends over 16 amino acids. V and J are TRBV5-1 and TRBJ1-4, with unresolved D. This TCR came from a human donor in good health. Sequencing used naive CD4+ T cells from PBMCs. Subset noted: naive CD4+ T cells isolated by negative enrichment. The CDR3 loop is CASSLSAGLTNEKLFF. Written as DNA, the CDR3 is TGCGCCAGCAGCCTCTCGGCCGGCCTCACTAATGAAAAACTGTTTTTT.